Following are 32 T cell receptor beta chains from one sample sequenced in a study of blood T cell repertoires in COVID-19. Sequencing was performed with immunoSEQ multiplex PCR; in TCRdb, only in-frame clones are kept and a portion is missing. Counted here are some 130,000 clones, approximately 82% occurring once; the ten biggest clones make up approximately 11%. Sequencing was done on a sample of peripheral blood. These receptors were taken from a man aged 60 to 69 who had recovered from COVID-19.

The chain employs TRBV6-2 or TRBV6-3 and TRBJ1-5; the match to TRBD1 covers 8 bases. Germline V lookup: CDR1 MNHEY, CDR2 SVGEGT. V shed 2 bases and J 3 bases; nucleotides not matched to a gene: 18. This CDR3 is built from 20 residues. CDR3: CASSYPLDSGTGPSNQPQHF. CDR3 DNA sequence: TGTGCCAGCAGTTACCCATTAGATTCGGGGACAGGTCCCTCCAATCAGCCCCAGCATTTT.

V is TRBV27 and J is TRBJ2-5; 7 bases align to TRBD1. The CDR3 length is 12 residues. Germline lookup yields CDR1 MNHEY and CDR2 SMNVEV (reference sequence). Trimming at V came to 8 bases and at J to 5 bases, leaving 5 bases not matched to a gene. CDR3 region: CASGLRGETQYF. CDR3 DNA sequence: TGTGCCAGCGGCCTCAGGGGGGAGACCCAGTACTTC.

The V and J genes are TRBV11-2 and TRBJ2-1, with D perhaps matching TRBD2 (6 bases). CDR1 SGHAT and CDR2 FQNNGV come from the germline V gene. Between the trimmed V and J ends, which lost 2 bases and 2 bases, there was a span of 19 bases. This CDR3 region has 18 residues. CDR3 in DNA: TGTGCCAGCAGCTTATCCCGGACTACCCGCCTGCCCTACAATGAGCAGTTCTTC. It translates to CASSLSRTTRLPYNEQFF.

The chain uses TRBV11-2 and TRBJ2-7; a weak D match, TRBD1 (5 bases). V was clipped by 3 bases and J by 5 bases, with 11 bases between them. This CDR3 is built from 13 residues. Germline CDR1 reads SGHAT; CDR2 reads FQNNGV. CDR3 bases: TGTGCCAGCAGCTTTGTCACAGGCGACGAGCAGTACTTC. It specifies CASSFVTGDEQYF.

V is TRBV19 and J is TRBJ2-5; TRBD1 agrees at 11 bases. The CDR3 spans 14 residues. The germline V gene encodes CDR1 LNHDA and CDR2 SQIVND (reference sequence). Trimming took 4 bases from V and 7 from J; bases not matched to a gene: 5. CDR3 DNA: TGTGCCAGTAGTACCGGACAGGGGGCTGTGACCCAGTACTTC. Translation: CASSTGQGAVTQYF. Variable domain in full (rest from reference TRBV19 and TRBJ2-5): DGGITQSPKYLFRKEGQNVTLSCEQNLNHDAMYWYRQDPGQGLRLIYYSQIVNDFQKGDIAEGYSVSREKKESFPLTVTSAQKNPTAFYLCASSTGQGAVTQYFGPGTRLLVL.

This clone was recorded once. The chain links TRBV7-3 to TRBJ1-1; 9 bases match TRBD1. The CDR3 consists of 17 residues. With 1 base clipped from V and 4 bases from J, the junction kept 10 bases outside the gene matches. The germline V gene encodes CDR1 SGHTA and CDR2 FQGTGA. The DNA for the CDR3 is TGTGCCAGCAGCTTAAATCCATTAACAGGGGGCGGCACTGAAGCTTTCTTT. Protein product: CASSLNPLTGGGTEAFF.

This chain uses TRBV3-1 (or the pseudogene TRBV3-2) with TRBJ1-5; 10 nucleotides agree with TRBD1. Germline V gives CDR1 LGHDT, CDR2 YNNKEL (reference sequence). The CDR3 has 15 amino acids. J was trimmed by 2 bases and V by 4 bases; bases with no gene match: 2. The CDR3 is CASSLGTGGNQPQHF. CDR3 DNA: TGTGCCAGCAGCCTTGGGACAGGGGGCAATCAGCCCCAGCATTTT.

The genes are TRBV7-2 and TRBJ1-2; D is ambiguous. The CDR3 spans 15 residues. V was cut by 5 bases and J by 4 bases, with 17 bases left in between. Germline CDR1 is SGHTA and CDR2 is FQGNSA. The CDR3 DNA reads TGTGCCAGCAGCATCTCGCCCTCCTATGCCTATGGCTACACCTTC. This gives the protein CASSISPSYAYGYTF.

This clone was observed a few times. The gene calls are TRBV3-1 (or the pseudogene TRBV3-2) and TRBJ1-5, with 7 nucleotides matching TRBD1. Germline trimming cut 0 bases from V and 7 bases from J; bases unmatched to any gene: 6. Per germline, CDR1 LGHDT and CDR2 YNNKEL (reference sequence). This CDR3 has 15 residues. The CDR3 spells CASSQDLGGEQPQHF. CDR3 nucleotides: TGTGCCAGCAGCCAAGATCTAGGGGGCGAGCAGCCCCAGCATTTT.

The genes are TRBV29-1 and TRBJ2-1, with D unclear. The CDR3 spans 13 residues. Per germline, CDR1 SQVTM and CDR2 ANQGSEA. V was clipped by 5 bases and J by 4 bases, with 12 bases between them. The CDR3: CSVPPPGYNEQFF. CDR3 nucleotide sequence: TGCAGCGTTCCCCCCCCAGGTTACAATGAGCAGTTCTTC.

The V and J genes are TRBV27 and TRBJ1-2, with TRBD1 identical over 7 bases. Germline assignment: CDR1 MNHEY and CDR2 SMNVEV (reference sequence). The CDR3 loop spans 15 amino acids. The J segment lost 2 bases and the V segment lost 2 bases, leaving 5 bases of the junction unmatched. The CDR3 sequence: CASSLNGRGNYGYTF. In DNA, the CDR3 is TGTGCCAGCAGTTTAAATGGCAGGGGGAACTATGGCTACACCTTC.

The chain links TRBV11-2 to TRBJ2-5; D is perhaps TRBD1 (6 bases). This CDR3 comprises 16 residues. Germline lookup yields CDR1 SGHAT and CDR2 FQNNGV. V was cut by 1 base and J by 4 bases, with 16 bases left in between. The DNA of the CDR3 is TGTGCCAGCAGCTTAGGTCTCAGGGGCGAGGGAGAGACCCAGTACTTC. Encoded protein: CASSLGLRGEGETQYF.

The rearrangement joins TRBV11-2 to TRBJ1-6, with D perhaps matching TRBD1 (6 bases). The CDR3 is made up of 16 amino acids. Germline V gene sequence: CDR1 SGHAT, CDR2 FQNNGV. V was pared by 5 bases and J by 6 bases, with 17 bases between. The CDR3 sequence is CASSPPTGSSNSPLHF. CDR3 sequence (DNA): TGTGCCAGCAGCCCACCGACAGGATCGAGTAATTCACCCCTCCACTTT.

The chain is built from TRBV5-1 and TRBJ1-1; 7 nucleotides agree with TRBD1. CDR1 and CDR2 (germline): SGHRS, YFSETQ. The CDR3 extends over 13 amino acids. V lost 3 bases to trimming and J lost 3 bases; unmatched junction nucleotides: 2. CDR3 region: CASSSTGDTEAFF. For the CDR3, the DNA is TGCGCCAGCAGCTCAACAGGGGACACTGAAGCTTTCTTT.

The rearrangement uses TRBV6-2 or TRBV6-3 and TRBJ2-7; TRBD1 aligns across 7 bases. V lost 5 bases to trimming and J lost 1 base; unmatched junction nucleotides: 2. CDR3 size: 13 residues. Germline loops: CDR1 MNHEY, CDR2 SVGEGT. The CDR3 DNA reads TGTGCCAGCAGTGACAGGGTTTCCTACGAGCAGTACTTC. Encoded protein: CASSDRVSYEQYF.

The chain combines TRBV19 with TRBJ1-1, with 10 nucleotides matching TRBD1. This CDR3 has 14 amino acids. The J segment lost 6 bases and the V segment lost 1 base, leaving 2 bases of the junction unmatched. Per germline, CDR1 LNHDA and CDR2 SQIVND (reference sequence). The CDR3 loop reads CASSIGQGAAEAFF. DNA of the CDR3: TGTGCCAGTAGTATAGGACAGGGGGCTGCTGAAGCTTTCTTT.

This chain joins TRBV7-9 and TRBJ2-7, with 9 bases aligning to TRBD2. This CDR3 contains 17 residues. CDR1 is SEHNR and CDR2 is FQNEAQ in the germline V gene (reference sequence). The ends lost 4 bases at V and 7 bases at J; junction bases unmatched: 17. The CDR3, as DNA: TGTGCCAGCAGCTCCACCGCCCGAGGCGGGAGGGAGTGGGAGCAGTACTTC. Its translation is CASSSTARGGREWEQYF.

V gene TRBV28 combines with J gene TRBJ1-5; TRBD1 matches 7 bases. Trimming at V came to 7 bases and at J to 3 bases, leaving 6 bases not matched to a gene. Germline CDR1 reads MDHEN; CDR2 reads SYDVKM. CDR3 length: 14 residues. This CDR3 is CASNTGTDNQPQHF. For the CDR3, the DNA is TGTGCCAGCAATACCGGGACAGACAATCAGCCCCAGCATTTT. The full variable domain, in which reference TRBV28 and TRBJ1-5 provide the parts outside the CDR3, is DVKVTQSSRYLVKRTGEKVFLECVQDMDHENMFWYRQDPGLGLRLIYFSYDVKMKEKGDIPEGYSVSREKKERFSLILESASTNQTSMYLCASNTGTDNQPQHFGDGTRLSIL.

This clone was picked up a small number of times. An end of the junction does not agree with germline; a read error may underlie this. The chain employs TRBV7-9 and TRBJ1-6; possibly TRBD1 for D (5 bases). This CDR3 region has 15 residues. The germline gives CDR1 SEHNR, CDR2 FQNEAQ (reference sequence). CDR3 sequence: CASRLGTGGNSPLHF. CDR3 in DNA: TGTGCCAGCAGGTTAGGGACGGGCGGGAATTCACCCCTCCACTTT.

The chain joins TRBV24-1 to TRBJ2-1; 7 bases are shared with TRBD1. The V and J ends lost 5 bases and 0 bases, in that order; junction bases with no gene match: 6. This CDR3 contains 16 residues. Germline V lookup: CDR1 KGHDR, CDR2 SFDVKD. The CDR3: CATSVRDSFSYNEQFF. For the CDR3, the DNA is TGTGCCACCAGTGTACGGGACAGCTTCTCCTACAATGAGCAGTTCTTC.

The chain joins TRBV5-1 to TRBJ2-7; possible D gene TRBD2, 6 bases. This CDR3 comprises 14 residues. Between the trimmed V and J ends, which lost 3 bases and 2 bases, there was a span of 12 bases. Germline lookup yields CDR1 SGHRS and CDR2 YFSETQ. CDR3 DNA sequence: TGCGCCAGCAGCTCGGGCGGGACTCCCTACGAGCAGTACTTC. Amino acid sequence: CASSSGGTPYEQYF.

This chain connects TRBV7-2 to TRBJ2-1; 7 bases match TRBD2. Germline V CDR1 and CDR2: SGHTA, FQGNSA. The CDR3 length is 15 residues. With 6 bases clipped from V and 4 bases from J, the junction kept 9 bases outside the gene matches. The CDR3 is CASSPLAGVYNEQFF. CDR3 in DNA: TGTGCCAGCAGTCCGCTTGCGGGGGTTTACAATGAGCAGTTCTTC.

The chain joins TRBV21-1 to TRBJ2-3; the table's D call, TRBD2, was not checked against the DNA. TRBV21-1 is recorded as a pseudogene. This CDR3 is 16 amino acids long. CDR3 bases: TGTGCCAGCAGCTTAGGAGAAAGACTAAGCACAGATACGCAGTATTTT. Protein product: CASSLGERLSTDTQYF.

This clone appeared a single time. The J gene is TRBJ2-7, the V gene TRBV5-8; 7 bases map to TRBD2. This CDR3 spans 13 amino acids. The germline CDR1 and CDR2 sequences are SGHTS and YDEGEE. Trimming cost V 4 bases and J 7 bases; bases outside gene matches: 8. The CDR3 coding sequence is TGTGCCAGCAGCCGGGACTACCGTAGGGAGCAGTACTTC. Translated: CASSRDYRREQYF.

This chain links TRBV24-1 with TRBJ2-1, with D hard to call. The V end lost 0 bases, the J end lost 4 bases, and 9 bases lay between the germline ends. This CDR3 has 15 amino acids. Germline V CDR1 and CDR2: KGHDR, SFDVKD. CDR3 in DNA: TGTGCCACCAGTGATTTGTCTGCCAGGTACAATGAGCAGTTCTTC. This gives the protein CATSDLSARYNEQFF.

The genes are TRBV11-2 and TRBJ2-7; a weak D match, TRBD1 (6 bases). Trimming took 1 base from V and 5 from J, leaving 15 bases between them. CDR3 length: 15 residues. Germline-derived CDR1 and CDR2 are SGHAT and FQNNGV. The CDR3 DNA reads TGTGCCAGCAGCTTAGGGGGCAGAGAGGGGGACGAGCAGTACTTC. It encodes CASSLGGREGDEQYF. The full variable domain, its missing parts supplied by reference TRBV11-2 and TRBJ2-7, is EAGVAQSPRYKIIEKRQSVAFWCNPISGHATLYWYQQILGQGPKLLIQFQNNGVVDDSQLPKDRFSAERLKGVDSTLKIQPAKLEDSAVYLCASSLGGREGDEQYFGPGTRLTVT.

The chain combines TRBV24-1 with TRBJ2-5, with D possibly matching TRBD2 (7 bases). CDR1 is KGHDR, CDR2 SFDVKD, per germline. This CDR3 region has 14 residues. Trimming removed 4 bases at V and 5 bases at J, with 13 bases between. The CDR3 DNA sequence: TGTGCCACCAGTGACCGGGGGGCCTTGGAGACCCAGTACTTC. Translated: CATSDRGALETQYF.

This chain uses TRBV5-1 with TRBJ2-7; D gene unclear. With 0 bases removed from V and 2 bases from J, the gap between germline ends came to 12 bases. Germline-derived CDR1 and CDR2 are SGHRS and YFSETQ. The CDR3 spans 15 residues. The CDR3 reads CASSLEPRVPYEQYF. The CDR3 bases are TGCGCCAGCAGCTTGGAACCGAGAGTACCCTACGAGCAGTACTTC.

The V gene is TRBV15, the J gene TRBJ2-1; TRBD2 agrees at 10 bases. Germline CDR1 reads LNHNV; CDR2 reads YYDKDF (reference sequence). The J segment lost 0 bases and the V segment lost 10 bases, leaving 6 bases of the junction unmatched. CDR3 length: 15 amino acids. Written as DNA, the CDR3 is TGTGCCAGTAGCGGGAGGTTACGCTCCTACAATGAGCAGTTCTTC. As protein: CASSGRLRSYNEQFF.

For the CDR3, the DNA is TGTGCCAGCAGTCCTTGGGGGGAACAGAACACTGAAGCTTTCTTT. It yields the protein CASSPWGEQNTEAFF. This chain joins TRBV27 and TRBJ1-1; the D gene is possibly TRBD1 (5 bases). Deletions cut 5 bases from V and 1 base from J, with 14 bases between. The CDR3 runs to 15 residues. Germline CDR1 MNHEY, CDR2 SMNVEV (reference sequence).

The chain couples TRBV7-9 to TRBJ2-5; TRBD2 matches at 7 bases. The CDR3 loop spans 13 amino acids. The germline CDR1 and CDR2 sequences are SEHNR and FQNEAQ (reference sequence). Trimming at V came to 2 bases and at J to 5 bases, leaving 2 bases not matched to a gene. CDR3 nucleotide sequence: TGTGCCAGCAGCTTAAACGGGGGGGAGACCCAGTACTTC. Encoded protein: CASSLNGGETQYF.

This clone has only a few counts. The rearrangement uses TRBV5-4 and TRBJ2-3; 9 bases align to TRBD1. Germline loops: CDR1 SGHNT, CDR2 YYREEE (reference sequence). This CDR3 is 14 amino acids long. J gave up 5 bases and V 0 bases, and 1 base lay outside the gene matches. The DNA of the CDR3 is TGTGCCAGCAGCTTGGACAGGGGGCGAGATACGCAGTATTTT. Amino acids: CASSLDRGRDTQYF.